The clone carrying this T cell receptor (beta chain) was observed many times. Its antigen remains unknown. This CDR3 is 13 amino acids long. CDR1 is KGHSH, CDR2 LQKENI, per germline. V dropped 8 bases and J dropped 1 base, with 11 bases sitting between them. This sample was taken from a study of T cells in Graves' hyperthyroidism and ophthalmopathy. Broader study findings: Most thyroid clonotypes that were expanded above 0.001 also turned up in blood.

RNA transcripts provided the source from which TCR beta CDR3 regions were amplified. Using the HTBI primer set, a first-round RT-PCR was run on the TCR CDR3. TCRdb reprocessed the multiplex PCR reads with MiXCR, giving one entry per CDR3 protein. The repertoire holds roughly 360,000 distinct CDR3 sequences, with about 13% as singletons. This clonotype originated in a man aged 30 to 39 with Graves' hyperthyroidism that later progressed to Graves' ophthalmopathy. The chain recombines TRBV18 with TRBJ1-1; TRBD1 might be the D (6 bases). Material for sequencing was blood. The CDR3 DNA follows: TGTGCCAGCACAGGGTCGCGGAACACTGAAGCTTTCTTT. It yields the protein CASTGSRNTEAFF. Full variable domain (outside the CDR3, taken from reference TRBV18 and TRBJ1-1): NAGVMQNPRHLVRRRGQEARLRCSPMKGHSHVYWYRQLPEEGLKFMVYLQKENIIDESGMPKERFSAEFPKEGPSILRIQQVVRGDSAAYFCASTGSRNTEAFFGQGTRLTVV.